These T cell receptor beta chains were read from a single sample in a study of cytomegalovirus exposure and HLA in healthy donors. The assay was immunoSEQ multiplex PCR, and TCRdb's table has in-frame clones only and misses some. The sample includes hundreds of thousands of clones, less than 85% of them seen just once. The sample taken for sequencing was PBMCs. The receptors here all came from a man younger than 30 in good health and CMV-seronegative. The CDR3 runs from the conserved cysteine through the conserved F or W. A D gene is named only where the DNA matches it firmly. The size of a clone is reported for some rows only, either as once, few or many, or as a class for expanded clones.

d_call,clone_size,cdr3_length,j_call,v_call,cdr3_aa,cdr3_nt
NA,NA,14,TRBJ2-1,TRBV6-5,CASSDVQGYNEQFF,TGTGCCAGCAGCGATGTCCAGGGGTACAATGAGCAGTTCTTC
TRBD1,NA,13,TRBJ2-7,TRBV11-3,CASSRGQPYEQYF,TGTGCCAGCAGCCGGGGACAGCCCTACGAGCAGTACTTC
NA,few,14,TRBJ2-2,TRBV5-1,CASSLDRAAGELFF,TGCGCCAGCAGCTTGGACAGGGCCGCCGGGGAGCTGTTTTTT
NA,NA,17,TRBJ2-1,TRBV9,CASSSQVAISSYNEQFF,TGTGCCAGCAGCTCACAGGTCGCAATCAGCTCCTACAATGAGCAGTTCTTC
TRBD2,NA,17,TRBJ2-5,TRBV5-4,CASSPGGLAGDGETQYF,TGTGCCAGCAGCCCGGGCGGACTAGCGGGAGATGGGGAGACCCAGTACTTC
TRBD1,NA,14,TRBJ2-7,TRBV5-6,CASTPTGGAYEQYF,TGTGCCAGCACTCCGACAGGGGGCGCGTACGAGCAGTACTTC
TRBD1,NA,14,TRBJ1-4,TRBV7-2,CASSRQGTNEKLFF,TGTGCCAGCAGCCGACAGGGGACTAATGAAAAACTGTTTTTT
NA,NA,13,TRBJ1-1,TRBV5-1,CASSFQGGAEAFF,TGCGCCAGCAGCTTCCAGGGAGGCGCTGAAGCTTTCTTT
NA,NA,13,TRBJ2-7,TRBV11-2,CASSADWAYEQYF,TGTGCCAGCAGCGCGGACTGGGCCTACGAGCAGTACTTC
NA,NA,15,TRBJ2-2,TRBV5-6,CASSFLGGVVGELFF,TGTGCCAGCAGCTTTCTAGGGGGAGTGGTCGGGGAGCTGTTTTTT
TRBD1,few,15,TRBJ2-7,TRBV10-3,CATARTGVGLYEQYF,TGTGCCACCGCTAGGACAGGGGTGGGCCTCTACGAGCAGTACTTC
NA,NA,14,TRBJ1-3,TRBV11-2,CASSLGGIRNTIYF,TGTGCCAGCAGCTTAGGCGGAATTCGAAACACCATATATTTT
TRBD1,NA,13,TRBJ2-7,TRBV30,CAWSTGVAYEQYF,TGTGCCTGGAGTACAGGGGTAGCCTACGAGCAGTACTTC
NA,NA,15,TRBJ1-2,TRBV2,CASSPGRANNYGYTF,TGTGCCAGCAGTCCCGGGAGGGCCAATAACTATGGCTACACCTTC
NA,once,17,TRBJ2-5,TRBV7-3,CASSLGVLGADQETQYF,TGTGCCAGCAGCTTAGGCGTGTTGGGGGCAGACCAAGAGACCCAGTACTTC
NA,NA,12,TRBJ2-1,TRBV7-8,CASSLDPTEQFF,TGTGCCAGCAGCTTAGATCCGACAGAGCAGTTCTTC